The 21 T cell receptor beta chains below come from one sample, sequenced in a study of cytomegalovirus exposure and HLA in healthy donors (dated by TCRdb to 2016 to 2017). The method was the immunoSEQ multiplex PCR assay. For the multiplex PCR, a mixture combining 60 forward primers for TCR Vbeta segments and 13 reverse primers for TCR Jbeta segments was used. The table comes from immuneACCESS by way of TCRdb, which keeps in-frame sequences with V and J called. Part of the clones is missing from these tables; in studies checked, under half for an unresolved V gene and the rest for unknown reasons. In this sample the table shows some 150,000 clones, just under 90% of which occur a single time. The biggest ten clones account for approximately 4.7% of the sample. Sequenced material: PBMCs. Receptors originate from a woman aged 25 to 45 in good health and CMV-seronegative.

The chain couples TRBV6-5 to TRBJ2-7, with 7 bases identical to TRBD2. The CDR3 consists of 15 residues. Per the germline V gene, CDR1 is MNHEY and CDR2 is SVGAGI. The V segment lost 2 bases and the J segment 2 bases; nucleotides outside the gene matches: 6. CDR3 protein: CASSYGRESPYEQYF. In DNA, the CDR3 is TGTGCCAGCAGTTACGGGCGGGAGTCACCCTACGAGCAGTACTTC.

J is TRBJ2-7 and V is TRBV27; possibly TRBD2 for D (5 bases). The CDR3 runs to 15 residues. Trimming removed 6 bases at V and 2 bases at J, with 17 bases between. Germline CDR1 reads MNHEY; CDR2 reads SMNVEV (reference sequence). The CDR3: CASRRTRTGTYEQYF. DNA for the CDR3: TGTGCCAGCAGACGTACGAGGACGGGAACCTACGAGCAGTACTTC.

This sequence joins TRBV28 and TRBJ2-3; 7 bases align to TRBD2. CDR3 length: 13 residues. Germline CDR1 reads MDHEN; CDR2 reads SYDVKM. The trim removed 8 bases at V and 2 bases at J, leaving 4 bases unmatched. The CDR3 spells CASLSGVTDTQYF. As DNA, the CDR3 is TGTGCCAGCCTGAGCGGGGTCACAGATACGCAGTATTTT.

The chain employs TRBV7-2 and TRBJ2-7; possible D gene TRBD2, 5 bases. The ends were cut back, 5 bases at V and 3 bases at J, with 14 bases in the middle. Germline V gene data show CDR1 as SGHTA and CDR2 as FQGNSA. The CDR3 loop spans 14 amino acids. CDR3 sequence: CASSPGGSLYEQYF. The CDR3 coding sequence is TGTGCCAGCAGCCCCGGAGGCTCCCTCTACGAGCAGTACTTC. Using reference TRBV7-2 and TRBJ2-7 for the parts outside the CDR3, the full variable domain is GAGVSQSPSNKVTEKGKDVELRCDPISGHTALYWYRQSLGQGLEFLIYFQGNSAPDKSGLPSDRFSAERTGGSVSTLTIQRTQQEDSAVYLCASSPGGSLYEQYFGPGTRLTVT.

The V call is TRBV28, the J call TRBJ2-3; 12 bases align to TRBD2. This CDR3 has 15 residues. The V gene end was trimmed by 6 bases and the J gene end by 7 bases; junction bases not matched to a gene: 8. CDR1 and CDR2 (germline): MDHEN, SYDVKM. The DNA for the CDR3 is TGTGCCAGCAGGAAGACTAGCGGGAGAGTGTATACGCAGTATTTT. It translates to CASRKTSGRVYTQYF.

This chain uses TRBV7-6 with TRBJ2-3, with 9 nucleotides matching TRBD2. Looked up from germline, CDR1 is SGHVS and CDR2 is FNYEAQ. V shed 6 bases and J 2 bases; nucleotides not matched to a gene: 6. The CDR3 loop spans 15 amino acids. For the CDR3, the DNA is TGTGCCAGCAGGCCTAGCGGGGACAACACAGATACGCAGTATTTT. Residues: CASRPSGDNTDTQYF. Combining the CDR3 with reference TRBV7-6 and TRBJ2-3 gives the whole variable domain GAGVSQSPRYKVTKRGQDVALRCDPISGHVSLYWYRQALGQGPEFLTYFNYEAQQDKSGLPNDRFSAERPEGSISTLTIQRTEQRDSAMYRCASRPSGDNTDTQYFGPGTRLTVL.

This clone was seen a handful of times. A junction boundary mismatches the germline segment, possibly from a read error. V gene TRBV7-9 combines with J gene TRBJ1-1; possibly TRBD1 for D (5 bases). The CDR3 is 15 amino acids. Germline V gene sequence: CDR1 SEHNR, CDR2 FQNEAQ (reference sequence). CDR3 sequence reads: CSSSFPEGANTEAFF. The DNA for the CDR3 is TGTTCCAGCAGCTTTCCCGAAGGGGCGAACACTGAAGCTTTCTTT.

The chain joins TRBV27 to TRBJ1-5, with 8 bases matching TRBD1. The CDR3 runs 14 residues. J gave up 7 bases and V 6 bases, and 8 bases lay outside the gene matches. The germline CDR1 and CDR2 sequences are MNHEY and SMNVEV (reference sequence). CDR3 bases: TGTGCCAGCAGGATCGGACAGGGTGGGCAGCCCCAGCATTTT. It translates to CASRIGQGGQPQHF.

The gene calls are TRBV18 and TRBJ2-3, with a tentative D call TRBD1 (6 bases). The V gene's germline CDR1 is KGHSH and CDR2 LQKENI. This CDR3 spans 13 amino acids. Trimming left V 1 base short and J 4 bases short, with 6 bases between. The CDR3 DNA follows: TGTGCCAGCTCACCACAGGGGGCAGATACGCAGTATTTT. This translates into CASSPQGADTQYF.

The rearrangement joins TRBV30 to TRBJ1-1, with 8 positions matching TRBD1. Germline CDR1 reads GTSNPN; CDR2 reads SVGIG (reference sequence). The CDR3 has 14 amino acids. Unmatched junction bases numbered 5, after V lost 4 bases and J lost 1 base. CDR3 sequence (DNA): TGTGCCTGGACAGGGGGCGAAAAGAACACTGAAGCTTTCTTT. Translation gives CAWTGGEKNTEAFF.

The chain is built from TRBV7-3 and TRBJ2-1; possibly TRBD2 for D (6 bases). V was pared by 2 bases and J by 1 base, with 9 bases between. The length of the CDR3 is 15 residues. Germline V lookup: CDR1 SGHTA, CDR2 FQGTGA. The chain's CDR3 is CASSLGLLSYNEQFF. The CDR3 DNA sequence: TGTGCCAGCAGCTTAGGACTATTATCCTACAATGAGCAGTTCTTC.

This clone appeared a few times. This rearrangement joins TRBV6-5 to TRBJ2-5; 13 bases match TRBD2. The CDR3 loop spans 15 amino acids. The ends lost 7 bases at V and 5 bases at J; junction bases unmatched: 7. Germline loops: CDR1 MNHEY, CDR2 SVGAGI. CDR3 region: CASTGLAGEAETQYF. CDR3 coding DNA: TGTGCCAGCACCGGACTAGCGGGAGAAGCGGAGACCCAGTACTTC.

The chain has TRBV19 and TRBJ1-1; 10 nucleotides agree with TRBD1. The CDR3 loop spans 16 amino acids. Per germline, CDR1 LNHDA and CDR2 SQIVND (reference sequence). V lost 3 bases, J lost 2 bases, and 6 bases stayed unmatched. This CDR3 reads CASSIVWTGGNTEAFF. In DNA, the CDR3 is TGTGCCAGTAGTATTGTCTGGACAGGGGGAAACACTGAAGCTTTCTTT.

The chain couples TRBV16 to TRBJ2-1; 7 bases agree with TRBD2. Germline V gene sequence: CDR1 KGHSY, CDR2 FQNENV. CDR3 size: 14 residues. V shed 0 bases and J 6 bases; nucleotides not matched to a gene: 2. The CDR3 loop is CASSQSGGVNEQFF. The CDR3 coding sequence is TGTGCCAGCAGCCAATCGGGAGGGGTCAATGAGCAGTTCTTC.

The chain links TRBV6-1 to TRBJ2-7; 7 bases align to TRBD1. V lost 5 bases and J lost 0; bases outside the gene matches: 7. The CDR3 sequence is 15 residues long. Germline CDR1 reads MNHNS; CDR2 reads SASEGT. In DNA form, the CDR3 reads TGTGCCAGCAGTAAGCTCCGGGACAGCTCCTACGAGCAGTACTTC. This translates into CASSKLRDSSYEQYF.

This clone was seen only once. CDR3 in DNA: TGTGCCAGCAGGCCGGGACTAGCGGGGGGGAACACCGGGGAGCTGTTTTTT. This encodes CASRPGLAGGNTGELFF. The V call is TRBV5-4, the J call TRBJ2-2, with TRBD2 identical over 15 bases. The germline V gene encodes CDR1 SGHNT and CDR2 YYREEE (reference sequence). CDR3 length: 17 amino acids. Trimming cost V 5 bases and J 1 base; bases outside gene matches: 3.

The chain uses TRBV7-2 and TRBJ2-7; D possibly corresponds to TRBD1 (5 bases). Per the germline V gene, CDR1 is SGHTA and CDR2 is FQGNSA. The V and J ends lost 0 bases and 2 bases respectively, with 11 bases between them. The CDR3 is 15 residues long. The CDR3 reads CASSLAIGDPYEQYF. CDR3 bases: TGTGCCAGCAGCTTAGCGATAGGGGATCCCTACGAGCAGTACTTC.

This rearrangement joins TRBV5-1 to TRBJ1-1; TRBD1 might be the D (6 bases). The CDR3 runs 14 residues. With 4 bases removed from V and 5 bases from J, the gap between germline ends came to 15 bases. Germline values: CDR1 SGHRS, CDR2 YFSETQ. The CDR3 DNA sequence: TGCGCCAGCAGCGCCGGGACACCGGGGACTGAAGCTTTCTTT. It encodes CASSAGTPGTEAFF.

The V gene is TRBV11-2, the J gene TRBJ2-1; no reliable D call. Trimming stripped 3 bases from V and 2 bases from J, with 5 bases between. The CDR3 runs to 13 residues. In germline, CDR1 is SGHAT, CDR2 FQNNGV. For the CDR3, the DNA is TGTGCCAGCAGCTTTGGCACCTACAATGAGCAGTTCTTC. Protein sequence: CASSFGTYNEQFF.

The count of this clone is one. The chain recombines TRBV2 with TRBJ2-5; 8 positions match TRBD1. Looked up from germline, CDR1 is SNHLY and CDR2 is FYNNEI. The CDR3 spans 14 residues. Losses at the gene ends were 10 bases for V and 5 bases for J; bases not matched to a gene: 12. CDR3 bases: TGTGCCACCGCGGTTCAGGGGGCAACTGAGACCCAGTACTTC. Translated, it gives CATAVQGATETQYF.

The rearrangement joins TRBV6-5 to TRBJ1-2; 11 bases map to TRBD1. Trimming removed 6 bases from V and 7 bases from J; junction bases left unmatched: 10. Germline values: CDR1 MNHEY, CDR2 SVGAGI. This CDR3 has 15 residues. In nucleotides, the CDR3 is TGTGCCAGCAGCCCCCGCGGACAGGGGGCCGTTGGCTACACCTTC. As protein: CASSPRGQGAVGYTF.